This T cell receptor beta chain was identified during a study of T cells in Graves' hyperthyroidism and ophthalmopathy. Pregnant or lactating patients were excluded, as were those with uncontrolled infection or other autoimmune disease. PBMCs came from around 10 ml fresh peripheral blood. The CDR3 loop spans 14 amino acids. Per germline, CDR1 DFQATT and CDR2 SNEGSKA (reference sequence). Trimming took 3 bases from V and 0 from J, leaving 9 bases between them. This clonotype occurred many times. Amplification of TCR beta CDR3 regions was performed using RNA transcripts as template. HTBI primers drove first-round RT-PCR of the TCR CDR3. Using its own MiXCR run on the multiplex PCR reads, TCRdb lists one record per CDR3 protein. The sample holds 400,000 or so distinct CDR3 sequences, about 14% seen once.

Sequencing used blood. The chain employs TRBV20-1 and TRBJ2-1; D is possibly TRBD2 (5 bases). The clonotype comes from a man between 45 and 60 years old with Graves' ophthalmopathy. DNA of the CDR3: TGCAGTGCTAGTCGGGGAAGCTCCTACAATGAGCAGTTCTTC. This translates into CSASRGSSYNEQFF.